These 9 T cell receptor beta chains were sequenced from one sample in a study of high-grade serous ovarian cancer treatment subgroups. TCRdb's copy holds only in-frame clones and misses some; the assay was immunoSEQ multiplex PCR. The data hold about 4,900 clones, with around 70% observed a single time. Tumor samples were obtained before definitive surgery or chemotherapy. The sequencing sample was made of tumor tissue. The source is a human donor with high-grade serous ovarian cancer.

J is TRBJ1-2 and V is TRBV19; tentative D call: TRBD1 (5 bases). The germline gives CDR1 LNHDA, CDR2 SQIVND (reference sequence). The CDR3 runs 14 residues. V was trimmed by 7 bases and J by 1 base, leaving 13 bases between them. DNA of the CDR3: TGTGCCAGTACCCCGGGACGGTATAACTATGGCTACACCTTC. It encodes CASTPGRYNYGYTF.

This clone was detected once. The rearrangement joins TRBV18 to TRBJ2-1; 14 nucleotides align to TRBD2. V lost 2 bases to trimming and J lost 8 bases; unmatched junction nucleotides: 8. The germline V gene encodes CDR1 KGHSH and CDR2 LQKENI. CDR3 length: 17 residues. CDR3 nucleotides: TGTGCCAGCTCACCAGGGACTAGCGGGAGCAAGGTCGATGAGCAGTTCTTC. Amino acid sequence: CASSPGTSGSKVDEQFF.

The rearrangement joins TRBV27 to TRBJ2-2, with D uncertain. Germline V lookup: CDR1 MNHEY, CDR2 SMNVEV (reference sequence). This CDR3 contains 17 residues. V was pared by 5 bases and J by 3 bases, with 19 bases between. The CDR3 loop is CASSLLGVARHTGELFF. In nucleotides, the CDR3 is TGTGCCAGCAGTCTTTTGGGTGTAGCCCGACACACCGGGGAGCTGTTTTTT.

The chain joins TRBV30 to TRBJ2-3, with 9 positions matching TRBD1. J lost 2 bases, V lost 5 bases, and 11 bases had no gene match. The V gene's germline CDR1 is GTSNPN and CDR2 SVGIG (reference sequence). The CDR3 spans 16 residues. Written as DNA, the CDR3 is TGTGCCTGGGACCGCACAGGGGGCACGTCCACAGATACGCAGTATTTT. Its translation is CAWDRTGGTSTDTQYF.

This clone is a singleton in its sample. The rearrangement joins TRBV6-5 to TRBJ2-7; TRBD2 matches 9 bases. The V gene's germline CDR1 is MNHEY and CDR2 SVGAGI. CDR3 length: 15 residues. With V trimmed by 4 bases and J by 1 base, 5 bases remained unmatched. In DNA, the CDR3 is TGTGCCAGCAGTTCGCTAGCGGGATATTCCTACGAGCAGTACTTC. Translation gives CASSSLAGYSYEQYF.

The chain carries TRBV4-2 and TRBJ2-7, with D hard to call. The V end lost 4 bases, the J end lost 6 bases, and 10 bases lay between the germline ends. Germline V gives CDR1 LGHNA, CDR2 YNFKEQ. The CDR3 covers 12 residues. The CDR3 loop reads CASSLMTGEQYV. For the CDR3, the DNA is TGTGCCAGCAGCCTTATGACGGGCGAGCAGTACGTC.

This chain connects TRBV6-6 to TRBJ2-1; no clear D. Trimming left V 2 bases short and J 4 bases short, with 15 bases between. Germline assignment: CDR1 MNHNY and CDR2 SVGAGI (reference sequence). CDR3 size: 16 residues. DNA for the CDR3: TGTGCCAGCAGTTACGTTCTGGGTCCCCTTTACAATGAGCAGTTCTTC. This translates into CASSYVLGPLYNEQFF.

A word on this clone: The junction shows a germline mismatch at one end, possibly a read error. The chain employs TRBV5-6 and TRBJ1-4; 10 bases fit TRBD1. The germline CDR1 and CDR2 sequences are SGHDT and YYEEEE. The CDR3 runs to 15 residues. The CDR3 sequence: CTSSLRGTGAEKLFF. CDR3 nucleotide sequence: TGTACCAGCAGCTTGCGAGGGACAGGGGCTGAAAAACTGTTTTTT.

This chain uses TRBV10-1 with TRBJ2-7; no clear D gene. Trimming stripped 0 bases from V and 1 base from J, with 4 bases between. The germline V gene encodes CDR1 WNHNN and CDR2 SYGVQD (reference sequence). This CDR3 comprises 13 residues. CDR3 sequence reads: CASSESSSYEQYV. CDR3 coding DNA: TGCGCCAGCAGTGAGTCGAGTTCCTACGAGCAGTACGTC.